What follows are 27 T cell receptor beta chains derived from one specimen sequenced in a study of early T cells in non-severe SARS-CoV-2 infection. TCRdb recomputed calls from the 5' RACE reads with MiXCR, one row per CDR3 protein. Of under 70,000 distinct CDR3 sequences listed, about 15% are singletons. This specimen was whole blood, taken at baseline. The receptors originated from an adult who was a healthcare worker with PCR-confirmed SARS-CoV-2 infection or an uninfected control (not recorded which).

The table lists this clonotype with a few counts. The chain carries TRBV28 and TRBJ2-7, with a weak D call TRBD1 (6 bases). CDR1 and CDR2 from the germline V gene are MDHEN and SYDVKM. This CDR3 contains 14 residues. Trimming removed 3 bases from V and 2 bases from J, with 11 bases in between. The CDR3 region is CASSFPEGAYEQYF. CDR3 DNA sequence: TGTGCCAGCAGTTTCCCCGAGGGGGCCTACGAGCAGTACTTC.

This clonotype has just a few counts. The chain carries TRBV5-1 and TRBJ2-5; D may be TRBD1 (5 bases). This CDR3 is 13 amino acids long. Germline CDR1 is SGHRS and CDR2 is YFSETQ. V dropped 5 bases and J dropped 5 bases, with 13 bases sitting between them. The chain's CDR3 is CASSKQAPETQYF. In DNA form, the CDR3 reads TGCGCCAGCAGTAAACAGGCCCCGGAGACCCAGTACTTC.

This clonotype occurred many times. The gene calls are TRBV4-1 and TRBJ2-5; possible D gene TRBD2, 5 bases. This CDR3 has 14 residues. CDR1 is MGHRA and CDR2 is YSYEKL in the germline V gene. The V end lost 2 bases, the J end lost 2 bases, and 9 bases lay between the germline ends. The chain's CDR3 is CASSQSGVQETQYF. Here the CDR3 DNA reads TGCGCCAGCAGCCAATCCGGGGTACAAGAGACCCAGTACTTC.

The gene calls are TRBV3-1 and TRBJ2-2, with 11 bases identical to TRBD2. V shed 1 base and J 4 bases; nucleotides not matched to a gene: 5. Germline-derived CDR1 and CDR2 are LGHDT and YNNKEL (reference sequence). This CDR3 region has 17 residues. The CDR3, as DNA: TGTGCCAGCAGCCAAGGATCGACTAGCGGGACCACCGGGGAGCTGTTTTTT. This codes for CASSQGSTSGTTGELFF.

The chain carries TRBV12-3 or TRBV12-4 and TRBJ2-7; possible D gene TRBD1, 5 bases. The CDR3 has 14 amino acids. V was clipped by 4 bases and J by 0 bases, with 10 bases between them. The CDR3 loop is CASSSHDSSYEQYF. For the CDR3, the DNA is TGTGCCAGCAGTTCACATGACAGCTCCTACGAGCAGTACTTC.

This clonotype was found a few times. This chain uses TRBV18 with TRBJ1-1; the D is unclear. The CDR3 is 13 residues long. Trimming stripped 0 bases from V and 12 bases from J, with 14 bases between. CDR1 and CDR2 (germline): KGHSH, LQKENI. CDR3 sequence (DNA): TGTGCCAGCTCACCACCCGGTGGAGGTGTAACTTTCTTT. Protein: CASSPPGGGVTFF.

This clonotype was seen only a few times. The V and J genes are TRBV20-1 and TRBJ2-2; 7 bases fit TRBD2. The CDR3 loop spans 15 amino acids. The germline V gene has CDR1 DFQATT and CDR2 SNEGSKA (reference sequence). With 0 bases clipped from V and 5 bases from J, the junction kept 6 bases outside the gene matches. The DNA of the CDR3 is TGCAGTGCTAGAGATGCGGGAGCGGAGACCGGGGAGCTGTTTTTT. Its protein product is CSARDAGAETGELFF.

This clonotype counts as medium-sized. The chain employs TRBV29-1 and TRBJ2-3; D gene unclear. V was cut by 3 bases and J by 0 bases, with 10 bases left in between. This CDR3 has 14 amino acids. Per the germline V gene, CDR1 is SQVTM and CDR2 is ANQGSEA. CDR3 sequence: CSVDLSTSTDTQYF. In DNA form, the CDR3 reads TGCAGCGTTGATCTTTCCACTAGCACAGATACGCAGTATTTT.

The chain carries TRBV10-3 and TRBJ2-3; TRBD1 matches 8 bases. Germline CDR1 reads ENHRY; CDR2 reads SYGVKD. This CDR3 region has 16 residues. With V trimmed by 6 bases and J by 2 bases, 10 bases remained unmatched. The CDR3 bases are TGTGCCATCAGGGGACAGGACGCCCGATCCACAGATACGCAGTATTTT. It is translated as CAIRGQDARSTDTQYF.

This clonotype was seen many times. The rearrangement uses TRBV5-1 and TRBJ2-3; 9 bases match TRBD1. Germline CDR1 SGHRS, CDR2 YFSETQ. CDR3 length equals 15 residues. The junction had 6 bases not matched to a gene; V was cut back by 4 bases and J by 3 bases. The CDR3 nucleotides read TGCGCCAGCAGCCACAGGGGGCTTGTGACAGATACGCAGTATTTT. As protein: CASSHRGLVTDTQYF.

This clonotype was found once. The chain carries TRBV12-3 or TRBV12-4 and TRBJ2-3; 15 nucleotides align to TRBD2. The CDR3 totals 17 residues. The J segment lost 3 bases and the V segment lost 3 bases, leaving 4 bases of the junction unmatched. CDR3 in amino acids: CASSFGLAGGQTDTQYF. The CDR3 DNA is TGTGCCAGCAGTTTCGGACTAGCGGGGGGGCAAACAGATACGCAGTATTTT.

There are many counts of this clonotype. The chain uses TRBV29-1 and TRBJ1-1; D gene unclear. This CDR3 contains 11 residues. V lost 3 bases and J 3 bases, leaving 5 bases between the germline ends. The germline V gene encodes CDR1 SQVTM and CDR2 ANQGSEA. This CDR3 is CSVEQYTEAFF. CDR3 DNA: TGCAGCGTTGAGCAGTACACTGAAGCTTTCTTT.

Only a few counts were recorded for this clonotype. The V call is TRBV20-1, the J call TRBJ2-5, with a possible D match to TRBD2 (5 bases). The V and J ends lost 6 bases and 5 bases respectively, with 16 bases between them. The CDR3 is 13 amino acids. Germline CDR1 is DFQATT and CDR2 is SNEGSKA (reference sequence). The CDR3 DNA follows: TGCAGTGCCGAGGGCGGTCTGATTGAGACCCAGTACTTC. It is translated as CSAEGGLIETQYF.

The chain is built from TRBV10-3 and TRBJ1-2; 7 bases map to TRBD1. The V and J ends lost 4 bases and 0 bases, in that order; junction bases with no gene match: 5. Per the germline V gene, CDR1 is ENHRY and CDR2 is SYGVKD. This CDR3 comprises 15 residues. CDR3 sequence reads: CAISGDRLTNYGYTF. For the CDR3, the DNA is TGTGCCATCAGTGGGGACAGACTCACTAACTATGGCTACACCTTC.

This clonotype was counted at least ten times. The rearrangement uses TRBV5-1 and TRBJ1-1; D unresolved. The V and J ends lost 2 bases and 1 base respectively, with 6 bases between them. The CDR3 has 13 residues. Germline V CDR1 and CDR2: SGHRS, YFSETQ. CDR3: CASSLWGNTEAFF. CDR3 nucleotide sequence: TGCGCCAGCAGCTTATGGGGGAACACTGAAGCTTTCTTT.

Many counts were recorded for this clonotype. The V gene is TRBV2, the J gene TRBJ2-2; D is unclear. V shed 7 bases and J shed 0 bases, with 6 bases lying between them. The CDR3 extends over 13 amino acids. Germline values: CDR1 SNHLY, CDR2 FYNNEI. In DNA, the CDR3 is TGTGCCAGCAAGTCACCGAACACCGGGGAGCTGTTTTTT. This sequence encodes CASKSPNTGELFF.

V gene TRBV29-1 combines with J gene TRBJ2-2; 10 nucleotides agree with TRBD1. The CDR3 is 14 residues long. Germline V gives CDR1 SQVTM, CDR2 ANQGSEA. V lost 7 bases to trimming and J lost 4 bases; unmatched junction nucleotides: 6. This chain's CDR3 is CSARQGAGTGELFF. The CDR3, as DNA: TGCAGCGCGAGACAGGGGGCGGGCACCGGGGAGCTGTTTTTT.

The chain has TRBV28 and TRBJ2-7; D is possibly TRBD1 or TRBD2 (5 bases each). Between the trimmed V and J ends, which lost 3 bases and 2 bases, there was a span of 17 bases. Per the germline V gene, CDR1 is MDHEN and CDR2 is SYDVKM. This CDR3 has 16 amino acids. The CDR3 nucleotides read TGTGCCAGCAGTTTGCACGGATGGGACGGAACCTACGAGCAGTACTTC. Translated: CASSLHGWDGTYEQYF.

This clonotype was counted a few times. The chain links TRBV5-1 to TRBJ1-2; D unresolved. CDR1 and CDR2 (germline): SGHRS, YFSETQ. Between the trimmed V and J ends, which lost 1 base and 2 bases, there was a span of 12 bases. This CDR3 comprises 15 residues. The CDR3 sequence: CASSLTRRQNYGYTF. The CDR3 DNA reads TGCGCCAGCAGCTTGACGCGTCGCCAGAACTATGGCTACACCTTC.

The chain recombines TRBV7-9 with TRBJ2-7; 9 nucleotides agree with TRBD2. V lost 4 bases to trimming and J lost 6 bases; unmatched junction nucleotides: 7. The CDR3 contains 14 residues. Per germline, CDR1 SEHNR and CDR2 FQNEAQ (reference sequence). CDR3 nucleotide sequence: TGTGCCAGCAGCTATAGCGGGAGCCTGGGCGAGCAGTACTTC. It translates to CASSYSGSLGEQYF.

This clonotype showed up just a few times. The CDR3 DNA sequence: TGTGCCAGCAGTGAAGGACTAGCGGGAGTGGATACGCAGTATTTT. Its translation is CASSEGLAGVDTQYF. The chain joins TRBV2 to TRBJ2-3; 12 bases are shared with TRBD2. Germline-derived CDR1 and CDR2 are SNHLY and FYNNEI. The CDR3 runs to 15 residues. Unmatched junction bases numbered 2, after V lost 1 base and J lost 6 bases.

The chain joins TRBV14 to TRBJ1-1; perhaps TRBD1 as D (5 bases). In germline, CDR1 is SGHDN, CDR2 FVKESK. V dropped 3 bases and J dropped 1 base, with 9 bases sitting between them. The CDR3 sequence is 14 residues long. The CDR3 reads CASSQGQKNTEAFF. CDR3 DNA: TGTGCCAGCAGCCAGGGGCAGAAGAACACTGAAGCTTTCTTT. Supplemented by reference TRBV14 and TRBJ1-1, the full variable domain reads EAGVTQFPSHSVIEKGQTVTLRCDPISGHDNLYWYRRVMGKEIKFLLHFVKESKQDESGMPNNRFLAERTGGTYSTLKVQPAELEDSGVYFCASSQGQKNTEAFFGQGTRLTVV.

This clonotype occurred a few times. The rearrangement joins TRBV19 to TRBJ2-1; D unclear. V lost 3 bases, J lost 7 bases, and 10 bases lay in between. The CDR3 loop spans 13 amino acids. Germline-derived CDR1 and CDR2 are LNHDA and SQIVND (reference sequence). The CDR3 sequence: CASSIRQRNEQFF. CDR3 in DNA: TGTGCCAGTAGTATCAGGCAGAGAAATGAGCAGTTCTTC.

This rearrangement joins TRBV11-2 to TRBJ2-3; 9 nucleotides agree with TRBD1. The ends lost 3 bases at V and 4 bases at J; junction bases unmatched: 2. CDR3 length: 14 amino acids. Germline V gene data show CDR1 as SGHAT and CDR2 as FQNNGV. CDR3 nucleotides: TGTGCCAGCAGCTTCCGACAGGGGGCAGATACGCAGTATTTT. Protein: CASSFRQGADTQYF.

This chain uses TRBV20-1 with TRBJ2-7; 8 bases match TRBD1. The germline CDR1 and CDR2 sequences are DFQATT and SNEGSKA (reference sequence). The CDR3 has 15 residues. J gave up 2 bases and V 0 bases, and 6 bases lay outside the gene matches. CDR3 protein: CSAREFGQGTYEQYF. As DNA, the CDR3 is TGCAGTGCTAGAGAGTTCGGACAGGGTACCTACGAGCAGTACTTC.

This clonotype was picked up a small number of times. This sequence joins TRBV20-1 and TRBJ1-1, with D possibly matching TRBD1 (5 bases). Per germline, CDR1 DFQATT and CDR2 SNEGSKA (reference sequence). V lost 1 base to trimming and J lost 8 bases, with 11 bases between them. This CDR3 comprises 12 residues. CDR3 coding DNA: TGCAGTGCTAGAGTACAGGAGCGAGAAGCTTTCTTT. Translation gives CSARVQEREAFF.

This clonotype has at least ten counts. This chain links TRBV10-2 with TRBJ2-1, with 11 nucleotides matching TRBD2. Losses at the gene ends were 9 bases for V and 1 base for J; bases not matched to a gene: 5. Germline V gene sequence: CDR1 WSHSY, CDR2 SAAADI. This CDR3 has 15 residues. CDR3 DNA sequence: TGCGCCAGTCTAGCGGGAGGAGGGTCCTACAATGAGCAGTTCTTC. Translation: CASLAGGGSYNEQFF.